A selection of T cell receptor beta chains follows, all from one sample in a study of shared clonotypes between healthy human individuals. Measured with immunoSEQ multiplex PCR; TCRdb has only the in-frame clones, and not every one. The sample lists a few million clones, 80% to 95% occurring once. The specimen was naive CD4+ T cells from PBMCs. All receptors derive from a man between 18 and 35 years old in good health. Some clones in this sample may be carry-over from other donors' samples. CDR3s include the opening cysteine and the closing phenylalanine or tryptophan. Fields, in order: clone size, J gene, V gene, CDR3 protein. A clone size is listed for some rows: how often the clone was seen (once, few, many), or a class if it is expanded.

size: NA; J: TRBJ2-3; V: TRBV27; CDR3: CASSSGQAGTFSTDTQYF
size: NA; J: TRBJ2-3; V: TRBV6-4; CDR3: CASSEGGQSTDTQYF
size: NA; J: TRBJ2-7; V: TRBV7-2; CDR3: CASSFATSGFYEQYF
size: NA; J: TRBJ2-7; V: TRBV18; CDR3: CASSQPGAGSAYEQYF
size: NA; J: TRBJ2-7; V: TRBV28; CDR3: CASNRFPYEQYF
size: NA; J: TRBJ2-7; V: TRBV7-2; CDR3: CASSPRTGYEQYF
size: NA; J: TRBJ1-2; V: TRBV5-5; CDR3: CASSLEFRPGYGYTF
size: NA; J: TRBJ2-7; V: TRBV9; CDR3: CASSAAGYEQYF
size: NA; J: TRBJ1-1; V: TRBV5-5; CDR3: CASSLVGIGLTEAFF
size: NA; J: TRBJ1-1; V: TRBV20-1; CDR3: CSAVFNTEAFF
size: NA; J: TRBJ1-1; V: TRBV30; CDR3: CAWKGRWAEAFF
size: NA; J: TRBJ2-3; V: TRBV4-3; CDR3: CASSQEASGSDTQYF
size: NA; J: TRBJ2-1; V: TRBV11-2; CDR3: CATKRTGPHNEQFF
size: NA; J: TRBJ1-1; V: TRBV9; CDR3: CASSVGPQNTNTEAFF
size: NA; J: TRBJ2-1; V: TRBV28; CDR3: CASSYPPKRDTYNEQFF
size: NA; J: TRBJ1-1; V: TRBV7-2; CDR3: CASSFSENTEAFF
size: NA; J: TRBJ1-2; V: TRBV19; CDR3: CASSQRPGQGAIRDGYTF
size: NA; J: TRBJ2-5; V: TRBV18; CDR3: CASSPAGRLAETQYF
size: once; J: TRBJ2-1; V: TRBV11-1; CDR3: CASSFTTLNEQFF
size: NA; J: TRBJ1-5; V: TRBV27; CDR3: CASSLVGNQPQHF
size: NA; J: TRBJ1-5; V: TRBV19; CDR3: CASTPRGRGDQPQHF
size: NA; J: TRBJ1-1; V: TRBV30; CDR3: CASHGSGGTEAFF
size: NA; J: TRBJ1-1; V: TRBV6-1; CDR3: CASSEHGSSFTEAFF
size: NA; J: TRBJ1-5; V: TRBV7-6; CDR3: CASSLQVDSANQPQHF
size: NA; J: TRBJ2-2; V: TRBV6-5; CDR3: CASRFRDSNTGELFF
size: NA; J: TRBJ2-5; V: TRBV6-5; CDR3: CASSLAGGGETQYF
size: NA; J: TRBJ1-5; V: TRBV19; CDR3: CASSSLFRDGGDQPQHF
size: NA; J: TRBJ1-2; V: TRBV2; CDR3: CASSEGTAANYGYTF
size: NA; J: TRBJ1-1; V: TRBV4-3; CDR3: CASSQDSRRDTEAFF
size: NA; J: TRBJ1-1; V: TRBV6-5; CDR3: CASTQGVNTEAFF